Listed here are 20 T cell receptor beta chains from one sample, sequenced in a study of regulatory T cells in long-lasting Graves disease. The authors built TCR beta libraries using iRepertoire HTBI primers and Arm-PCR of CDR3 regions. TCRdb analysed the multiplex PCR reads with MiXCR anew, one entry per CDR3 protein. This sample has about 450,000 distinct CDR3 sequences, with approximately 16% found just once. Time point specified: newly diagnosed GD, antithyroid drugs for less than 3 months. PBMC RNA served as the TCR library source. These data also featured in a second study, about T cells in Graves' hyperthyroidism and ophthalmopathy.

Sample: peripheral blood mononuclear cells (PBMCs), taken at new diagnosis, from a patient treated with antithyroid drugs. The origin of the receptors is a woman in her 30s with Graves disease.

In this sample, this clonotype turned up many times. J is TRBJ2-7 and V is TRBV7-8; 14 bases agree with TRBD2. The germline gives CDR1 SGHVS, CDR2 FQNEAQ. The CDR3 runs to 18 residues. J was trimmed by 3 bases and V by 5 bases; bases with no gene match: 12. The CDR3 coding sequence is TGTGCCAGCAGCCTCCCCCGGACTAGCGGGAGGAGAGGCTACGAGCAGTACTTC. It translates to CASSLPRTSGRRGYEQYF.

Notes on this clonotype: At one end the junction does not follow the germline gene, possibly because of a read error. J is TRBJ2-7 and V is TRBV6-1; D unresolved. CDR3 length: 14 amino acids. Germline V gives CDR1 MNHNS, CDR2 SASEGT. The CDR3 nucleotides are TGTGCCAGCAGTACCATATTCAGATCCTACGAGCAGCACTTC. Protein: CASSTIFRSYEQHF.

The sample holds many counts of this clonotype. The chain uses TRBV28 and TRBJ2-5, with D perhaps matching TRBD1 or TRBD2 (5 bases each). With 7 bases removed from V and 0 bases from J, the gap between germline ends came to 21 bases. CDR1 and CDR2 from the germline V gene are MDHEN and SYDVKM. The CDR3 consists of 17 residues. Here the CDR3 reads CASTPRDGDWYQETQYF. CDR3 DNA: TGTGCCAGCACCCCAAGGGACGGCGACTGGTACCAAGAGACCCAGTACTTC.

This clonotype was observed many times. The gene calls are TRBV10-3 and TRBJ2-1; maybe TRBD1 (8 bases). V lost 11 bases and J 5 bases, leaving 16 bases between the germline ends. This CDR3 is 13 amino acids long. Per germline, CDR1 ENHRY and CDR2 SYGVKD. CDR3 in DNA: TGTGCCGTACAGGGGGGGGGGGACAATGAGCAGTTCTTC. Encoded protein: CAVQGGGDNEQFF.

The sample holds many counts of this clonotype. V and J are TRBV5-1 and TRBJ2-3; D is ambiguous. The V gene's germline CDR1 is SGHRS and CDR2 YFSETQ. Trimming removed 0 bases from V and 4 bases from J, with 6 bases in between. CDR3 length equals 13 residues. This chain's CDR3 is CASSLEMPDTQYF. CDR3 sequence (DNA): TGCGCCAGCAGCTTGGAGATGCCAGATACGCAGTATTTT.

This clonotype turned up a few times. The J gene is TRBJ1-1, the V gene TRBV2; possible D gene TRBD1, 5 bases. The V and J ends lost 3 bases and 6 bases respectively, with 17 bases between them. The germline V gene has CDR1 SNHLY and CDR2 FYNNEI. This CDR3 region has 15 residues. The CDR3, as DNA: TGTGCCAGCAGTGACAGGGTAATAGGATATGCTGAAGCTTTCTTT. Its protein product is CASSDRVIGYAEAFF.

Notes on this clonotype: The CDR3 does not close with the conserved phenylalanine or tryptophan, likely indicating a read error. The chain links TRBV7-9 to TRBJ2-1; 10 bases agree with TRBD2. CDR3 length equals 18 residues. Germline CDR1 and CDR2: SEHNR and FQNEAQ (reference sequence). The V and J ends lost 1 base and 1 base, in that order; junction bases with no gene match: 7. CDR3 sequence reads: CASSLVRTSGLSYNEQFL. The DNA for the CDR3 is TGTGCCAGCAGCTTAGTACGGACTAGCGGATTATCCTACAATGAGCAGTTCCTC.

There are many counts of this clonotype. The genes are TRBV13 and TRBJ2-1; tentatively, D is TRBD1 (7 bases). V was shortened by 0 bases and J by 5 bases, with 11 bases between the two germline ends. CDR1 and CDR2 from the germline V gene are PRHDT and FYEKMQ (reference sequence). The CDR3 contains 15 residues. CDR3 region: CASSLGDREDNEQFF. CDR3 nucleotide sequence: TGTGCCAGCAGCTTAGGTGACAGGGAGGACAATGAGCAGTTCTTC. The full variable domain, its missing parts supplied by reference TRBV13 and TRBJ2-1, is AAGVIQSPRHLIKEKRETATLKCYPIPRHDTVYWYQQGPGQDPQFLISFYEKMQSDKGSIPDRFSAQQFSDYHSELNMSSLELGDSALYFCASSLGDREDNEQFFGPGTRLTVL.

This clonotype occurred many times. V usage is TRBV28 and J usage is TRBJ1-4; the D gene is possibly TRBD1 (6 bases). The germline CDR1 and CDR2 sequences are MDHEN and SYDVKM. This CDR3 comprises 14 residues. Trimming removed 7 bases at V and 8 bases at J, with 17 bases between. CDR3 nucleotides: TGTGCCAGCACCATGGGGGCCGAGGGCGAAAAACTGTTTTTT. Encoded protein: CASTMGAEGEKLFF.

This clonotype was observed many times. V gene TRBV6-5 combines with J gene TRBJ2-7, with unresolved D. V gave up 0 bases and J gave up 3 bases, with 9 bases separating them. CDR1 MNHEY and CDR2 SVGAGI come from the germline V gene. The CDR3 runs 14 residues. The CDR3 bases are TGTGCCAGCAGTTACTCGGAATGGGGCTACGAGCAGTACTTC. Protein: CASSYSEWGYEQYF.

There are many counts of this clonotype. The J gene is TRBJ2-1, the V gene TRBV15; D may be TRBD2 (5 bases). V dropped 8 bases and J dropped 3 bases, with 11 bases sitting between them. This CDR3 spans 13 amino acids. Germline lookup yields CDR1 LNHNV and CDR2 YYDKDF (reference sequence). CDR3 amino acids: CATSLALYNEQFF. Here the CDR3 DNA reads TGTGCCACCTCTCTAGCTCTCTACAATGAGCAGTTCTTC.

This clonotype has a handful of counts. The chain joins TRBV29-1 to TRBJ2-2; 8 nucleotides align to TRBD1. The V segment lost 6 bases and the J segment 7 bases; nucleotides outside the gene matches: 7. This CDR3 region has 13 residues. Germline values: CDR1 SQVTM, CDR2 ANQGSEA. CDR3 in amino acids: CSVSPGGFGELFF. The CDR3 DNA sequence: TGCAGCGTCTCACCAGGGGGCTTCGGGGAGCTGTTTTTT.

This clonotype was found many times. The chain combines TRBV2 with TRBJ1-2, with D hard to call. Germline V CDR1 and CDR2: SNHLY, FYNNEI. There are 12 residues in the CDR3. Trimming shortened V by 7 bases and J by 12 bases, and 18 bases separated the two germline ends. CDR3 in amino acids: CASTLSGGHNTF. Written as DNA, the CDR3 is TGTGCCAGCACCCTTTCAGGTGGTCATAACACCTTC.

The chain employs TRBV3-1 and TRBJ2-7; D is uncertain. The CDR3 totals 16 residues. The ends were cut back, 4 bases at V and 0 bases at J, with 16 bases in the middle. CDR1 LGHDT and CDR2 YNNKEL come from the germline V gene (reference sequence). The CDR3 loop is CASSPRTTVSSYEQYF. DNA of the CDR3: TGTGCCAGCAGCCCCCGGACGACTGTTAGCTCCTACGAGCAGTACTTC.

This clonotype has at least ten counts. The genes are TRBV12-3 or TRBV12-4 and TRBJ1-6; D not certain. The CDR3 is made up of 15 amino acids. The V gene lost 1 base and the J gene lost 2 bases, with 6 bases spanning the gap. The CDR3 loop is CASSLEGPYNSPLHF. The CDR3 region has the DNA TGTGCCAGCAGTTTAGAAGGACCCTATAATTCACCCCTCCACTTT.

This rearrangement joins TRBV12-3 or TRBV12-4 to TRBJ2-1; 9 nucleotides match TRBD2. V shed 6 bases, J shed 5 bases, and the junction held 11 bases outside the gene matches. This CDR3 comprises 16 residues. The CDR3 loop is CASSLSASGVDNEQFF. The CDR3 nucleotides are TGTGCCAGCAGCTTATCAGCTAGCGGGGTCGACAATGAGCAGTTCTTC.

This clonotype was counted many times. This chain uses TRBV6-9 with TRBJ2-7, with a tentative D call TRBD2 (7 bases). This CDR3 region has 15 residues. V was cut by 3 bases and J by 4 bases, with 16 bases left in between. The germline CDR1 and CDR2 sequences are MNHGY and SVAAGI. The CDR3 DNA sequence: TGTGCCAGCAGTTACCCGGGGGGCGGACAATACGAGCAGTACTTC. The encoded protein is CASSYPGGGQYEQYF.

The table lists this clonotype with many counts. V and J are TRBV7-9 and TRBJ2-7, with D tentatively TRBD2 (7 bases). This CDR3 spans 14 amino acids. Between the trimmed V and J ends, which lost 2 bases and 3 bases, there was a span of 11 bases. Germline V CDR1 and CDR2: SEHNR, FQNEAQ (reference sequence). CDR3 protein: CASSLRGANYEQYF. Written as DNA, the CDR3 is TGTGCCAGCAGCTTACGGGGGGCCAACTACGAGCAGTACTTC.

Remarks on this clonotype: A much larger clone lies a single base off, so this may be a read error. The chain has TRBV7-8 and TRBJ2-7, with D hard to call. The CDR3 is 15 amino acids. The germline V gene has CDR1 SGHVS and CDR2 FQNEAQ. CDR3 sequence (DNA): TGTGCCAGCAGCCCCAATTCGTCGCCGGCCTACGAGCGGTACTTC. It specifies CASSPNSSPAYERYF.

This clonotype was counted many times. The chain carries TRBV14 and TRBJ1-1; TRBD1 matches at 7 bases. V lost 2 bases, J lost 5 bases, and 8 bases stayed unmatched. CDR3 length: 15 amino acids. Germline V gene lookup returns CDR1 SGHDN and CDR2 FVKESK. The CDR3 here is CASSQLRGLGTEAFF. The CDR3 DNA is TGTGCCAGCAGCCAACTAAGGGGGCTTGGGACTGAAGCTTTCTTT.